This T cell receptor (beta chain) was captured by sequencing in a study of T cell clonotyping in hematopoietic cell transplantation. Assay: immunoSEQ multiplex PCR; the TCRdb copy retains only in-frame clones and omits some. Here the sample spans 6,500 to 7,000 clones, about 86% being singletons. Study observations and caveats: Without cell sorting, CD4 versus CD8 contributions remain unresolved.

Time point denoted: recipient sample about 28 days before transplant, after cytoreduction. Germline assignment: CDR1 GTSNPN and CDR2 SVGIG (reference sequence). V dropped 4 bases and J dropped 2 bases, with 15 bases sitting between them. This CDR3 has 15 residues. Remarks on this clone: Its antigen is currently unknown.

The source material was peripheral blood mononuclear cells, sampled before stem cell transplant. J is TRBJ1-5 and V is TRBV30; D is unresolved. The sequence was obtained from a young man with acute myeloid leukemia. Some clones in this sample may be carry-over from other donors' samples. CDR3 coding DNA: TGTGCCTGGAACAAGGGATGGGATGGCAATCAGCCCCAGCATTTT. This gives the protein CAWNKGWDGNQPQHF.